These 17 T cell receptor beta chains share one sample of origin, sequenced in a study of cytomegalovirus exposure and HLA in healthy donors. Primers: 60 Vbeta forward and 13 Jbeta reverse. Measured with immunoSEQ multiplex PCR; TCRdb has only the in-frame clones, and not every one. The table lists 200,000 or so clones, approximately 78% of them singletons, with roughly 0.8% in the top ten. What was sequenced was PBMCs. All receptors derive from a woman aged 18-29 years in good health and CMV-seronegative.

The genes are TRBV27 and TRBJ2-7; 8 nucleotides align to TRBD1. The germline V gene has CDR1 MNHEY and CDR2 SMNVEV (reference sequence). The CDR3 extends over 13 amino acids. V was pared by 10 bases and J by 2 bases, with 7 bases of the junction left unmatched. CDR3 amino acids: CATRDRGTYEQYF. The CDR3 region has the DNA TGTGCCACCCGCGACAGGGGAACCTACGAGCAGTACTTC.

The rearrangement joins TRBV7-9 to TRBJ2-1, with D possibly matching TRBD1 (5 bases). This CDR3 comprises 14 residues. Germline CDR1 and CDR2: SEHNR and FQNEAQ (reference sequence). Trimming removed 6 bases at V and 7 bases at J, with 16 bases between. CDR3 sequence: CASSPQAAGNEQFF. CDR3 nucleotide sequence: TGTGCCAGCAGTCCCCAGGCCGCAGGGAATGAGCAGTTCTTC.

In regard to this clone: Relative to the germline gene, one junction end is altered; a read error may explain this. Other DNA variants within this sample encode the same CDR3. The gene calls are TRBV27 and TRBJ1-1; D possibly corresponds to TRBD1 (5 bases). This CDR3 has 13 residues. Germline CDR1 and CDR2: MNHEY and SMNVEV (reference sequence). The CDR3 sequence is CASSYAGNTEAFF. As DNA, the CDR3 is TGTGCCAGCAGCTATGCAGGGAACACTGAAGCTTTCTTC.

V gene TRBV10-2 combines with J gene TRBJ2-6; possible D gene TRBD2, 6 bases. The CDR3 length is 15 residues. The germline CDR1 and CDR2 sequences are WSHSY and SAAADI. Trimming left V 4 bases short and J 2 bases short, with 9 bases between. Here the CDR3 reads CASSAGVTGANVLTF. The CDR3 region has the DNA TGCGCCAGCAGTGCGGGGGTAACTGGGGCCAACGTCCTGACTTTC.

The V call is TRBV14, the J call TRBJ1-4; 11 nucleotides match TRBD1. Per the germline V gene, CDR1 is SGHDN and CDR2 is FVKESK. The CDR3 runs to 17 residues. The V gene end was trimmed by 0 bases and the J gene end by 7 bases; junction bases not matched to a gene: 7. CDR3 in amino acids: CASSQDTAGTGGEKLFF. CDR3 in DNA: TGTGCCAGCAGCCAAGACACCGCCGGGACAGGGGGTGAAAAACTGTTTTTT. Complete variable domain (other parts from reference TRBV14 and TRBJ1-4): EAGVTQFPSHSVIEKGQTVTLRCDPISGHDNLYWYRRVMGKEIKFLLHFVKESKQDESGMPNNRFLAERTGGTYSTLKVQPAELEDSGVYFCASSQDTAGTGGEKLFFGSGTQLSVL.

The CDR3 reads CSSRESGSYEQYF. Here the CDR3 DNA reads TGCAGCTCCCGGGAGAGCGGATCCTACGAGCAGTACTTC. This rearrangement joins TRBV29-1 to TRBJ2-7, with a weak D call TRBD2 (6 bases). CDR3 length: 13 amino acids. V was shortened by 8 bases and J by 1 base, with 15 bases between the two germline ends. In germline, CDR1 is SQVTM, CDR2 ANQGSEA.

V is TRBV7-2 and J is TRBJ1-2; D is unresolved. This CDR3 spans 14 amino acids. V lost 1 base to trimming and J lost 4 bases, with 10 bases between them. Germline assignment: CDR1 SGHTA and CDR2 FQGNSA. The CDR3 spells CASSLDYGSYGYTF. Here the CDR3 DNA reads TGTGCCAGCAGCTTAGATTACGGTAGCTATGGCTACACCTTC.

The chain carries TRBV19 and TRBJ2-1; 7 nucleotides match TRBD2. Germline CDR1 is LNHDA and CDR2 is SQIVND (reference sequence). This CDR3 is 15 amino acids long. The trim removed 3 bases at V and 2 bases at J, leaving 4 bases unmatched. CDR3 sequence reads: CASSIGGGAYNEQFF. For the CDR3, the DNA is TGTGCCAGTAGTATCGGCGGGGGAGCCTACAATGAGCAGTTCTTC.

The chain is built from TRBV6-6 and TRBJ2-5; TRBD1 aligns across 12 bases. With V trimmed by 8 bases and J by 2 bases, 9 bases remained unmatched. The germline V gene encodes CDR1 MNHNY and CDR2 SVGAGI (reference sequence). The CDR3 is 16 amino acids. CDR3 region: CASGHRDRGPQETQYF. In nucleotides, the CDR3 is TGTGCCAGCGGTCACCGGGACAGGGGGCCTCAAGAGACCCAGTACTTC.

The genes are TRBV25-1 and TRBJ2-1, with 7 bases identical to TRBD1. The V gene's germline CDR1 is MGHDK and CDR2 SYGVNS. The V gene end was trimmed by 5 bases and the J gene end by 0 bases; junction bases not matched to a gene: 4. This CDR3 spans 15 amino acids. The CDR3 reads CASSLGQSSYNEQFF. CDR3 nucleotide sequence: TGTGCCAGCAGTTTGGGACAGAGCTCCTACAATGAGCAGTTCTTC.

This rearrangement joins TRBV7-3 to TRBJ2-1; possible D gene TRBD2, 5 bases. The CDR3 length is 14 residues. V shed 5 bases and J shed 5 bases, with 13 bases lying between them. Germline V CDR1 and CDR2: SGHTA, FQGTGA. CDR3 sequence: CASSQASGNNEQFF. The CDR3 DNA is TGTGCCAGCAGCCAGGCCAGCGGAAACAATGAGCAGTTCTTC.

This chain connects TRBV7-9 to TRBJ2-1; 13 nucleotides align to TRBD2. Trimming took 5 bases from V and 13 from J; bases not matched to a gene: 8. Germline CDR1 reads SEHNR; CDR2 reads FQNEAQ (reference sequence). This CDR3 is built from 14 residues. The CDR3 here is CASSGLAGDQDQFF. The CDR3 nucleotides are TGTGCCAGCAGCGGACTAGCGGGGGACCAGGACCAGTTCTTC.

This clone was seen only a few times. The V gene is TRBV6-4, the J gene TRBJ2-3; 9 positions agree with TRBD2. This CDR3 contains 15 residues. The V gene's germline CDR1 is MRHNA and CDR2 SNTAGT. Trimming at V came to 2 bases and at J to 3 bases, leaving 3 bases not matched to a gene. The CDR3 sequence: CASSDAGLATDTQYF. The CDR3 nucleotides read TGTGCCAGCAGTGACGCAGGACTAGCGACAGATACGCAGTATTTT.

The rearrangement joins TRBV10-3 to TRBJ1-2; TRBD1 matches at 9 bases. Germline V gene lookup returns CDR1 ENHRY and CDR2 SYGVKD. The V and J ends lost 3 bases and 4 bases, in that order; junction bases with no gene match: 6. This CDR3 is 15 amino acids long. CDR3 bases: TGTGCCATCAGTGACGGACAGGGGAGTTTCTATGGCTACACCTTC. Its translation: CAISDGQGSFYGYTF.

The J gene is TRBJ2-3, the V gene TRBV6-5, with D perhaps TRBD2 (6 bases). CDR1 is MNHEY and CDR2 is SVGAGI in the germline V gene. The CDR3 sequence is 16 residues long. V lost 2 bases and J lost 2, with 14 bases in between. CDR3 region: CASSYTTSQPTDTQYF. The CDR3 nucleotides are TGTGCCAGCAGTTACACAACTAGCCAACCCACAGATACGCAGTATTTT.

The V gene is TRBV9, the J gene TRBJ2-7, with TRBD1 matching over 9 bases. Looked up from germline, CDR1 is SGDLS and CDR2 is YYNGEE. This CDR3 has 15 residues. J gave up 6 bases and V 0 bases, and 7 bases lay outside the gene matches. CDR3 loop: CASSVDRGPGGEQYF. The DNA for the CDR3 is TGTGCCAGCAGCGTAGACAGGGGGCCCGGGGGCGAGCAGTACTTC.

The V gene is TRBV19, the J gene TRBJ2-7; 7 bases are shared with TRBD1. V lost 6 bases and J lost 2; bases outside the gene matches: 13. In germline, CDR1 is LNHDA, CDR2 SQIVND (reference sequence). The CDR3 sequence is 16 residues long. The CDR3 here is CASSPSMTGPAYEQYF. The CDR3 DNA sequence: TGTGCCAGTAGCCCCTCCATGACAGGGCCGGCCTACGAGCAGTACTTC.